This T cell receptor beta chain originates from a study of chemoradiotherapy in HPV16-positive cancers. This clone was detected once. The method was immunoSEQ multiplex PCR; TCRdb's version includes in-frame clones alone and lacks a portion of them. Altogether some 30,000 clones are present, around 80% being singletons, with the ten largest covering 3.5% to 4%. Germline lookup yields CDR1 SQVTM and CDR2 ANQGSEA. V was trimmed by 4 bases and J by 6 bases, leaving 18 bases between them. The CDR3 has 14 residues. The origin of this receptor is a human donor with HPV-associated anogenital cancer. The chain has TRBV29-1 and TRBJ1-1; TRBD1 is a possible D gene (6 bases). The sample consisted of blood, taken from a patient who underwent chemoradiotherapy. The CDR3 loop is CSVAGQGGPAEAFF. The CDR3 DNA is TGCAGCGTTGCTGGCCAAGGGGGGCCGGCTGAAGCTTTCTTT.